The 2 T cell receptor beta chains below come from one sample, sequenced in a study of T cell repertoires in cytomegalovirus infection (dated by TCRdb to the late 2010s). In light of the paper, this sample's treatment or condition label describes: in vitro stimulation with specific CMV peptide epitopes to enrich CMV-specific T cells. These reads were obtained on an Illumina HiSeq 1500. TCRdb reanalyzed the raw reads on its own, using fastp at Q25 for trimming and MiXCR for clone calling, and kept in-frame beta chains. Each record represents a unique CDR3 protein, reported with the most common genes and DNA among its rows. Across this sample there are about 830,000 distinct CDR3 sequences, with 32% seen only once. Approximately 13% of the sample goes to the ten largest clones. For these receptors, no antigen is known. The material was cultured CD8+ T cells from PBMCs, obtained from culture after CMV antigen stimulation. All receptors derive from a human donor in good health (CMV status not recorded). Some clones in this sample may be carry-over from other donors' samples.

V gene TRBV7-6 combines with J gene TRBJ2-5, with 8 bases aligning to TRBD1. V was pared by 2 bases and J by 0 bases, with 8 bases of the junction left unmatched. CDR1 and CDR2 from the germline V gene are SGHVS and FNYEAQ. This CDR3 region has 17 residues. CDR3 DNA: TGTGCCAGCAGCTTAAAACGACAGGGGATGTACCAAGAGACCCAGTACTTC. It translates to CASSLKRQGMYQETQYF.

CDR3 protein: CASSPKVHSTDTQYF. Written as DNA, the CDR3 is TGTGCCAGCAGCCCTAAGGTTCATTCCACAGATACGCAGTATTTT. The chain combines TRBV7-9 with TRBJ2-3; no clear D gene. The germline V gene has CDR1 SEHNR and CDR2 FQNEAQ (reference sequence). This CDR3 has 15 residues. Trimming removed 5 bases from V and 2 bases from J, with 14 bases in between. Using reference TRBV7-9 and TRBJ2-3 for the parts outside the CDR3, the full variable domain is DTGVSQNPRHKITKRGQNVTFRCDPISEHNRLYWYRQTLGQGPEFLTYFQNEAQLEKSRLLSDRFSAERPKGSFSTLEIQRTEQGDSAMYLCASSPKVHSTDTQYFGPGTRLTVL.